The source of this T cell receptor (beta chain) is a study of PD-1 blockade in classical Hodgkin lymphoma (dated by TCRdb to the early 2020s). Background for the entire study: Nivolumab dosing was 3 mg/kg intravenously every 2 weeks, continuing until either disease progression or unacceptable toxicity. A peripheral blood immune signature of response to PD-1 blockade in classical Hodgkin lymphoma was defined using TCR beta sequencing and CyTOF.

Genomic DNA was extracted with the Qiagen DNeasy kit from unsorted PBMCs and from negatively selected CD4+ and CD8+ fractions. TCR beta CDR3 regions were amplified by immunoSEQ multiplex PCR using primers annealing to V and J segments. Amplification bias was minimized using a synthetic immune receptor repertoire, and residual bias was removed computationally after sequencing. The original pipeline was this. Custom Python scripts were used to quantify repertoire diversity as the Shannon entropy index. The unsorted, CD4+ and CD8+ repertoires were each analyzed separately, with the exception of combined analyses, where CD4+ and CD8+ sequences were merged in silico. A clone counted as expanded when the clone's frequency after treatment rose at least 2-fold relative to C1D1, and clones undetected at baseline were given a pseudocount of 0.5. Clones with 0 or 1 copy at C1D1 were classified as singleton clones, and clones with 2 or more copies were classified as non-singleton clones. By matching protein sequences in sorted samples from the same patient, clones expanded in unsorted samples were annotated as CD4+, CD8+ or unknown. Wilcoxon tests were applied to paired samples to test diversity changes from C1D1 to C4D1. TCRdb provides this immuneACCESS table in a form limited to in-frame rearrangements. Some clones are lacking; in checked studies, under half of them reflect an unresolved V gene, and why the rest are absent is not known. Clone size and the V and J calls come from that table; the DNA yielded D and trimming. Recorded for this sample are some 27,000 clones; about 80% of them occurred a single time. The ten most abundant clones make up 15% to 20% of the sample.

V loses 4 bases at its end and J loses 4 bases; junction bases beyond the gene matches: 11. The germline V gene (reference sequence) supplies CDR1 SGHNT and CDR2 YYREEE. There are 16 amino acids in the CDR3, from cysteine to phenylalanine inclusive. Only the CDR3 DNA stays, 48 bases, in frame from base 1. On this clone itself: Its specific antigen is unknown. No much larger clone is present one base from it, and per-base qualities are unavailable.

What the study reported, not specific to this receptor: Trial patients with a complete response had baseline diversity similar to that of newly diagnosed patients, while partial responders and progressors had significantly lower diversity. Baseline TCR diversity was reported to be lower in newly diagnosed patients than in healthy donors and to be lower still in relapsed/refractory patients. Lower diversity was seen in patients whose nivolumab began less than 1 year after ASCT, and these patients were left out of later analyses so that immune reconstitution would not confound the results. By C4D1, a significant rise was seen in CD4+ TCR diversity but not in CD8+ TCR diversity (p=0.0027 vs p=0.16), and the rise was most apparent among complete responders (p=0.02). The study was restricted to a single clinical trial cohort, and the causes of repertoire differences, possibly disease activity or prior therapy, were left undefined.

Sample time point, as interpreted from the label and publication: cycle 4 day 1 (C4D1), after 5 to 7 weeks of nivolumab. Every trial patient had relapsed following autologous stem cell transplantation, and prior brentuximab vedotin exposure was what differed among cohorts A, B and C. A total of over 55 patients with relapsed/refractory classical Hodgkin lymphoma made up the trial cohort, and each patient's best overall response was complete response, partial response or progressive disease. Single-agent nivolumab was administered to trial patients in the multi-cohort phase II CheckMate 205 trial. An independent review committee assessed best overall response using the 2007 International Working Group response criteria. Trial PBMCs were obtained immediately prior to nivolumab initiation (C1D1) and on therapy at cycle 2 day 1 and cycle 4 day 1. Peripheral blood was collected in 8 mL Vacutainer Cell Preparation Tubes, from which PBMCs were isolated by centrifugation and then cryopreserved.

The TCR comes from a human donor with classical Hodgkin lymphoma. In this chain, TRBV5-4 is recombined with TRBJ2-1, with 7 junctional bases fitting TRBD2. The sample consisted of peripheral blood mononuclear cells (PBMCs), taken before the fourth cycle of nivolumab. For the CDR3, the sequence is CASSPGGGALYNEQFF. The nucleotides are TGTGCCAGCAGCCCGGGGGGAGGGGCCCTATACAATGAGCAGTTCTTC.